This is a list of T cell receptor beta chains from one sample in a study of cytomegalovirus exposure and HLA in healthy donors. Measured with immunoSEQ multiplex PCR; TCRdb has only the in-frame clones, and not every one. The table includes roughly 250,000 clones, under 90% detected once. The source material was PBMCs. The origin of the receptors is a girl aged 2-10 years in good health and CMV-seronegative. Each CDR3 is given with its conserved first and last residue. Fields, in order: D gene, V gene, clone size, J gene, CDR3 DNA, CDR3 protein. A D gene is named only where the DNA matches it firmly. Clone sizes are given selectively: once, few, many, or a class where the clone is expanded.

>-|TRBV6-4|once|TRBJ1-6
TGTGCCAGCAGTGACCCTCAGGGAGGAGATTCACCCCTCCACTTT
CASSDPQGGDSPLHF
>-|TRBV5-1|-|TRBJ2-1
TGCGCCAGCAGCGGGGGCTTAGCGTCTACAAACCGGCACAATGAGCAGTTCTTC
CASSGGLASTNRHNEQFF
>TRBD2|TRBV7-8|-|TRBJ2-3
TGTGCCAGCAGCGGCCACCCTAGCGGGGGGGCTATCCGAGTGGATACGCAGTATTTT
CASSGHPSGGAIRVDTQYF
>TRBD1|TRBV4-1|-|TRBJ1-5
TGCGCCAGCAGCCGAGACAGGGGCGGAAGCAATCAGCCCCAGCATTTT
CASSRDRGGSNQPQHF
>-|TRBV15|-|TRBJ1-6
TGTGCCACCAGCATATCCCTTTGGGGGCCCTATAATTCACCCCTCCACTTT
CATSISLWGPYNSPLHF
>TRBD1|TRBV7-9|-|TRBJ2-5
TGTGCCAGCAGCCGTAGGGAGGACAGGGGGGAGAAAGAGACCCAGTACTTC
CASSRREDRGEKETQYF
>-|TRBV5-8|-|TRBJ2-2
TGTGCCAGCAGCTTGGACAGGGCGTCCGGGGAGCTGTTTTTT
CASSLDRASGELFF
>-|TRBV6-5|-|TRBJ1-5
TGTGCCAGCAGTTACTCGATAGGAGCGAGGCAGCCCCAGCATTTT
CASSYSIGARQPQHF
>TRBD1|TRBV5-6|-|TRBJ1-1
TGTGCCAGCAGCAAGACAGGGATGTCTAACACTGAAGCTTTCTTT
CASSKTGMSNTEAFF
>TRBD1|TRBV18|-|TRBJ2-7
TGTGCCAGCTCACTTGCCGGGACAGGGGGCACCTACGAGCAGTACTTC
CASSLAGTGGTYEQYF
>-|TRBV4-1|-|TRBJ2-2
TGCGCCAGCAGCCAAGATGAGGGGAGGAACGGGGAGCTGTTTTTT
CASSQDEGRNGELFF
>-|TRBV5-4|-|TRBJ2-2
TGTGCCAGCAGCGGCAGGGTGCCGAACACCGGGGAGCTGTTTTTT
CASSGRVPNTGELFF
>-|TRBV7-3|-|TRBJ2-7
TGTGCCAGCAGCTCCGGGGTTCGCTACGAGCAGTACTTC
CASSSGVRYEQYF
>-|TRBV19|-|TRBJ1-2
TGTGCCAGTAGCCTCCAGGGGAACTATGGCTACACCTTC
CASSLQGNYGYTF
>TRBD2|TRBV18|-|TRBJ2-5
TGTGCCAGCTCACGTCGCCCGGGGGGAGTGGAGGAGACCCAGTACTTC
CASSRRPGGVEETQYF
>TRBD2|TRBV9|-|TRBJ2-7
TGTGCCAGCAGCGAACGCGGGGGGGCCTACGAGCAGTACTTC
CASSERGGAYEQYF
>TRBD1|TRBV6-1|-|TRBJ1-2
TGTGCCAGCAGGGGGGCACAGGGGGCTCAATATGGCTACACCTTC
CASRGAQGAQYGYTF
>-|TRBV4-1|-|TRBJ1-2
TGCGCCAGCAGCCAAGACGAAGGGAGCTATGGCTACACCTTC
CASSQDEGSYGYTF
>-|TRBV5-6|few|TRBJ2-7
TGTGCCAGCAGCTTGGCTTACGAGCAGTACTTC
CASSLAYEQYF
>-|TRBV28|-|TRBJ2-1
TGTGCCAGCAGTTTTGGCCGGGGAAGGTCCTACAATGAGCAGTTCTTC
CASSFGRGRSYNEQFF